This T cell receptor beta chain stems from a study of CD8+CD57+ T cells in acquired aplastic anemia. For CDR3 and TCR beta VDJ profiling, genomic DNA was the template used. Each CDR3 protein gets one entry after TCRdb re-called the reads with MiXCR. Of 160,000 or so distinct CDR3 sequences listed, 40% to 50% are singletons. V lost 5 bases, J lost 5 bases, and 10 bases lay in between. The germline V gene encodes CDR1 SEHNR and CDR2 FQNEAQ (reference sequence). CDR3 length: 13 amino acids. The patients chosen for sequencing had shown expansion of CD8+CD57+ cells (detected by flow cytometry). Sequences were obtained from sorted CD4+, CD8+, or CD8+CD57+ T cells (not recorded which) from PBMCs. The receptor was derived from a human donor with aplastic anemia. The genes are TRBV7-9 and TRBJ1-5; D is unclear. The CDR3 sequence is CASSAAPDQPQHF. The CDR3, as DNA: TGTGCCAGCAGCGCCGCCCCTGATCAGCCCCAGCATTTT.